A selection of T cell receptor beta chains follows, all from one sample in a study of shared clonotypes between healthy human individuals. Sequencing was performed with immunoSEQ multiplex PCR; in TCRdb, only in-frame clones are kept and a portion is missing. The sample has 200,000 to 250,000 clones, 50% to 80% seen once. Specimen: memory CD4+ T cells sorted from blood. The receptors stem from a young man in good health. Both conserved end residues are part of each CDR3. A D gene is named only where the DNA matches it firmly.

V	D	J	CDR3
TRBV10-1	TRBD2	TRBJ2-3	CASSLAGGDTQYF
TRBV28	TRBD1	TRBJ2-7	CASSSSGTGTYEQYF
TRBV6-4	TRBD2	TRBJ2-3	CASARDYTDTQYF
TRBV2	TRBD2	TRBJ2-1	CASSGLAGYNEQFF
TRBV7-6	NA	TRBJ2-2	CASSWRADTGELFF
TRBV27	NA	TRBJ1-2	CASSSQPASYGYTF
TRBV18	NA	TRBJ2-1	CASSRTNYNEQFF
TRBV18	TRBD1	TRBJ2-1	CASSPTQGTSYNEQFF
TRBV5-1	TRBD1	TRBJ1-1	CASSKGAVGTEAFF
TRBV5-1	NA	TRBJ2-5	CASSLMGQETQYF
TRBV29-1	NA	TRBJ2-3	CSVEDWRESTDTQYF
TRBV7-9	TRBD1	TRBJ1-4	CASSFGQGAFWEKLFF
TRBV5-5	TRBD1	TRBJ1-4	CASSQGGQTTLFF
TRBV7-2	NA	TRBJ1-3	CASSLAPGFGNTIYF
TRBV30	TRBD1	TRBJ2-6	CACKGTGYSGANVLTF
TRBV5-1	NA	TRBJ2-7	CASSLVGSSYEQYF
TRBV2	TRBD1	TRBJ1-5	CASSPTGGSQPQHF
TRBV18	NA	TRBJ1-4	CASSQSTATNEKLFF
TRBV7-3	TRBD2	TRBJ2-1	CASSLRGLAGGEGEQFF
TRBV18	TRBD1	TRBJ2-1	CASSPLRQGAGGEQFF
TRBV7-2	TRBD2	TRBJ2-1	CASSSRTSGMAQFF
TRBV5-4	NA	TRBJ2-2	CASSFEAGELFF
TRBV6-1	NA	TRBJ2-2	CASCMGFGELFF
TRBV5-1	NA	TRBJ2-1	CASSPGGGSTYNEQFF
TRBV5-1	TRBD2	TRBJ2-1	CASSLIGGSASVEQFF
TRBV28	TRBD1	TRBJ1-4	CASSLDRLSNEKLFF
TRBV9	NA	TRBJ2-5	CASSVGGEETQYF
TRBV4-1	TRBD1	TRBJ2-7	CASSLTGGQGSSYEQYF
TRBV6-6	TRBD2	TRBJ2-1	CASRPPGGREGREQFF